This TCR beta chain stems from a study of T cell responses to AZD1222 COVID-19 vaccine. Method: immunoSEQ multiplex PCR; TCRdb's copy keeps in-frame clones and lacks some. The top ten hold 16% of the sample, which has around 50,000 clones, roughly 86% seen once. Germline CDR1 MDHEN, CDR2 SYDVKM. This CDR3 is built from 14 residues. The V gene end was trimmed by 5 bases and the J gene end by 15 bases; junction bases not matched to a gene: 14. As concerns this clone: No antigen is known for it.

Study-level results: Only a handful of AZD1222 recipients tested seropositive at baseline.

The source material was peripheral blood, sampled on day 0 of AZD1222 vaccination. The rearrangement uses TRBV28 and TRBJ1-5, with TRBD1 matching 9 bases. This TCR derives from an adult in good health. CDR3 residues: CASSPEPGQGSRHF. In DNA, the CDR3 is TGTGCCAGCAGTCCTGAACCGGGACAGGGTTCAAGGCATTTT.